The 7 T cell receptor beta chains reported below all come from one sample, sequenced in a study of shared clonotypes between healthy human individuals. Clones were sequenced by immunoSEQ multiplex PCR, and TCRdb holds only the in-frame ones, with some missing. Of approximately 1.5 million clones listed, about 98% were seen once; the top ten hold roughly 0.42%. Sequencing was done on a sample of naive CD4+ T cells sorted from blood. Specified subset: CD45RA+ positively selected. The source is a man aged 30 to 45 in good health.

The genes are TRBV2 and TRBJ1-5; the D gene is possibly TRBD1 (5 bases). Per the germline V gene, CDR1 is SNHLY and CDR2 is FYNNEI. The CDR3 spans 15 residues. V lost 3 bases and J 9 bases, leaving 18 bases between the germline ends. Here the CDR3 DNA reads TGTGCCAGCAGTGAGGGGACGGCCGTGGGCGGGCCCCAGCATTTT. Translating it yields CASSEGTAVGGPQHF. The full variable domain, rest sourced from reference TRBV2 and TRBJ1-5, is EPEVTQTPSHQVTQMGQEVILRCVPISNHLYFYWYRQILGQKVEFLVSFYNNEISEKSEIFDDQFSVERPDGSNFTLKIRSTKLEDSAMYFCASSEGTAVGGPQHFGDGTRLSIL.

To note about this clone: Other DNA variants within this sample encode the same CDR3. The rearrangement joins TRBV9 to TRBJ2-2, with 7 bases aligning to TRBD1. The CDR3 runs to 14 residues. Germline V gives CDR1 SGDLS, CDR2 YYNGEE. V dropped 3 bases and J dropped 2; count of bases not matched to a gene: 1. This CDR3 reads CASSGTGNTGELFF. The CDR3 DNA sequence: TGTGCCAGCAGCGGGACAGGTAACACCGGGGAGCTGTTTTTT.

The chain couples TRBV29-1 to TRBJ2-7; 14 bases agree with TRBD2. The CDR3 is 20 residues long. V was pared by 1 base and J by 5 bases, with 19 bases of the junction left unmatched. The germline CDR1 and CDR2 sequences are SQVTM and ANQGSEA. The DNA for the CDR3 is TGCAGCGTTGAAGGGGTTCGACCCGGGACTAGCGGGAGTGAAATAAACGAGCAGTACTTC. It specifies CSVEGVRPGTSGSEINEQYF.

As for this clone: Other DNA sequences in the same sample also yield this CDR3. The chain has TRBV9 and TRBJ2-3, with unresolved D. The CDR3 is 14 amino acids. The germline V and J ends were trimmed by 0 bases and 2 bases, with 7 bases remaining between them. Germline assignment: CDR1 SGDLS and CDR2 YYNGEE. CDR3 bases: TGTGCCAGCAGCGTAGTAGGTGTCACAGATACGCAGTATTTT. Its translation is CASSVVGVTDTQYF.

The V and J genes are TRBV5-4 and TRBJ2-3; no firm D call. V lost 3 bases and J lost 9, with 5 bases in between. The CDR3 sequence is 10 residues long. Germline V gene data show CDR1 as SGHNT and CDR2 as YYREEE (reference sequence). The CDR3 region is CASSSHTQYF. The CDR3 DNA follows: TGTGCCAGCAGCTCCCACACGCAGTATTTT.

CDR3 protein: CASSYEPGVGSNEQFF. The DNA for the CDR3 is TGTGCCAGCAGCTATGAACCCGGGGTTGGTTCCAATGAGCAGTTCTTC. This chain links TRBV28 with TRBJ2-1; tentative D call: TRBD2 (5 bases). CDR3 size: 16 residues. The germline V gene has CDR1 MDHEN and CDR2 SYDVKM. Trimming stripped 6 bases from V and 6 bases from J, with 21 bases between. Complete variable domain (other parts from reference TRBV28 and TRBJ2-1): DVKVTQSSRYLVKRTGEKVFLECVQDMDHENMFWYRQDPGLGLRLIYFSYDVKMKEKGDIPEGYSVSREKKERFSLILESASTNQTSMYLCASSYEPGVGSNEQFFGPGTRLTVL.

V gene TRBV27 combines with J gene TRBJ1-5; 9 bases match TRBD1. Germline CDR1 reads MNHEY; CDR2 reads SMNVEV (reference sequence). V lost 5 bases to trimming and J lost 2 bases; unmatched junction nucleotides: 10. The CDR3 covers 17 residues. CDR3 region: CASSPGTGKYGNQPQHF. CDR3 nucleotides: TGTGCCAGCAGTCCCGGGACAGGGAAGTACGGCAATCAGCCCCAGCATTTT.